The present entry profiles one T cell receptor beta chain with its context. This specimen belongs to a study of identical twins. TCRdb reprocessed the 5' RACE reads via MiXCR and lists one record per CDR3 protein. Altogether approximately 590,000 distinct CDR3 sequences are present, more than 9% being singletons, with the ten largest covering 2.5% to 3.5%. The CDR3 is made up of 19 amino acids. The V segment lost 0 bases and the J segment 1 base; nucleotides outside the gene matches: 12. The germline CDR1 and CDR2 sequences are MNHEY and SMNVEV (reference sequence). These data were also filed under a second study, of yellow fever vaccine responses in identical twins.

Source material: PBMCs. The chain is built from TRBV27 and TRBJ2-5; 9 nucleotides align to TRBD2. The clonotype comes from a young woman in good health. The CDR3 loop is CASSLSIARGGASQETQYF. For the CDR3, the DNA is TGTGCCAGCAGTTTATCGATTGCGCGGGGGGGCGCGAGCCAAGAGACCCAGTACTTC.